These 24 T cell receptor beta chains came from one sample sequenced in a study of T cell clonotyping in hematopoietic cell transplantation (dated by TCRdb to the early 2020s). Library method: the immunoSEQ multiplex PCR assay. The clones in this table, taken by TCRdb from immuneACCESS, are in-frame only. Not every clone is retained; where verified, under half of the shortfall comes from an unresolved V gene, and the cause of the rest is unknown. This sample gives more than 65,000 clones in total; about 93% of them show up just once. The ten largest clonotypes hold 1.6% of the sample. Sample: peripheral blood mononuclear cells. The receptors shown here come from a man in his fifties or sixties in good health. Some clones in this sample may be carry-over from other donors' samples.

The rearrangement joins TRBV2 to TRBJ2-7; unclear D gene. Germline V gene data show CDR1 as SNHLY and CDR2 as FYNNEI. With 10 bases removed from V and 0 bases from J, the gap between germline ends came to 10 bases. The CDR3 spans 12 residues. CDR3: CATQILSYEQYF. The CDR3 nucleotides read TGTGCCACCCAGATTCTCTCCTACGAGCAGTACTTC.

This chain uses TRBV29-1 with TRBJ1-1; D perhaps matches TRBD1 (6 bases). This CDR3 contains 15 residues. Germline V lookup: CDR1 SQVTM, CDR2 ANQGSEA. V was trimmed by 6 bases and J by 1 base, leaving 18 bases between them. The CDR3 spells CSVSFNRVENTEAFF. CDR3 coding DNA: TGCAGCGTCTCCTTCAACAGGGTTGAGAACACTGAAGCTTTCTTT. Supplemented by reference TRBV29-1 and TRBJ1-1, the full variable domain reads SAVISQKPSRDICQRGTSLTIQCQVDSQVTMMFWYRQQPGQSLTLIATANQGSEATYESGFVIDKFPISRPNLTFSTLTVSNMSPEDSSIYLCSVSFNRVENTEAFFGQGTRLTVV.

The chain is built from TRBV4-2 and TRBJ2-7; D tentatively fits TRBD1 or TRBD2 (5 bases each). V was cut by 0 bases and J by 3 bases, with 15 bases left in between. Germline loops: CDR1 LGHNA, CDR2 YNFKEQ. There are 16 residues in the CDR3. The CDR3 sequence: CASSQDVTAVLYEQYF. The CDR3 DNA is TGTGCCAGCAGCCAAGATGTGACAGCGGTCCTCTACGAGCAGTACTTC.

CDR3 residues: CASSLELTGANEQYF. The CDR3 DNA reads TGTGCCAGCAGCTTAGAGCTAACAGGGGCCAACGAGCAGTACTTC. The chain is built from TRBV7-2 and TRBJ2-7; TRBD1 matches 7 bases. J lost 5 bases, V lost 1 base, and 8 bases had no gene match. CDR1 is SGHTA, CDR2 FQGNSA, per germline. The length of the CDR3 is 15 residues.

This chain links TRBV6-6 with TRBJ2-3, with D perhaps TRBD1 or TRBD2 (5 bases each). Looked up from germline, CDR1 is MNHNY and CDR2 is SVGAGI (reference sequence). This CDR3 is built from 16 residues. The V end lost 6 bases, the J end lost 3 bases, and 19 bases lay between the germline ends. The CDR3 spells CASSLGPPTQTDTQYF. Written as DNA, the CDR3 is TGTGCCAGCAGCCTGGGACCGCCGACACAAACAGATACGCAGTATTTT.

This rearrangement joins TRBV27 to TRBJ2-3, with a tentative D call TRBD2 (5 bases). The CDR3 is made up of 15 amino acids. The germline V and J ends were trimmed by 1 base and 6 bases, with 14 bases remaining between them. Germline V gives CDR1 MNHEY, CDR2 SMNVEV (reference sequence). As DNA, the CDR3 is TGTGCCAGCAGTTTATTCGGCGGGTCATGGGATACGCAGTATTTT. Amino acid sequence: CASSLFGGSWDTQYF.

The chain recombines TRBV28 with TRBJ1-2; the D is unclear. Germline V CDR1 and CDR2: MDHEN, SYDVKM. The CDR3 has 12 residues. V gave up 4 bases and J gave up 2 bases, with 5 bases separating them. The CDR3 loop reads CASSSRNYGYTF. CDR3 in DNA: TGTGCCAGCAGTTCGAGGAACTATGGCTACACCTTC.

This rearrangement joins TRBV7-2 to TRBJ1-4, with D possibly TRBD1 on 6 matching bases. This CDR3 is 15 amino acids long. The germline V and J ends were trimmed by 4 bases and 5 bases, with 14 bases remaining between them. The germline V gene encodes CDR1 SGHTA and CDR2 FQGNSA. CDR3 in DNA: TGTGCCAGCAGCTCAGGGGTTGGGTTAAATGAAAAACTGTTTTTT. It is translated as CASSSGVGLNEKLFF.

The chain joins TRBV6-4 to TRBJ2-1, with 8 bases lining up with TRBD2. The CDR3 covers 16 residues. CDR1 MRHNA and CDR2 SNTAGT come from the germline V gene. The ends lost 6 bases at V and 0 bases at J; junction bases unmatched: 7. CDR3 region: CASSPSGSSSYNEQFF. The CDR3 nucleotides read TGTGCCAGCAGCCCTAGCGGGTCTAGCTCCTACAATGAGCAGTTCTTC.

The CDR3, as DNA: TGCAGCGTTGTCGCGGACCCCAACACCGGGGAGCTGTTTTTT. Protein sequence: CSVVADPNTGELFF. This chain connects TRBV29-1 to TRBJ2-2; the D is unclear. Germline V gives CDR1 SQVTM, CDR2 ANQGSEA. The CDR3 extends over 14 amino acids. V was pared by 4 bases and J by 2 bases, with 11 bases between.

This sequence joins TRBV5-4 and TRBJ1-3, with 9 bases fitting TRBD1. Germline CDR1 is SGHNT and CDR2 is YYREEE (reference sequence). The V and J ends lost 5 bases and 4 bases, in that order; junction bases with no gene match: 10. The CDR3 runs to 16 residues. The CDR3 nucleotides read TGTGCCAGCAGTTTCAACAGGGGGCTATACGGAAACACCATATATTTT. Translation gives CASSFNRGLYGNTIYF.

CDR3 residues: CASLGQGSSYNSPLHF. As DNA, the CDR3 is TGTGCCAGCCTGGGACAGGGGAGCTCCTATAATTCACCCCTCCACTTT. The gene calls are TRBV28 and TRBJ1-6; 10 nucleotides align to TRBD1. This CDR3 comprises 16 residues. V shed 8 bases, J shed 0 bases, and the junction held 4 bases outside the gene matches. Per germline, CDR1 MDHEN and CDR2 SYDVKM.

This chain connects TRBV27 to TRBJ1-6, with 7 bases lining up with TRBD1. CDR3 length equals 13 residues. The V segment lost 8 bases and the J segment 9 bases; nucleotides outside the gene matches: 7. Per germline, CDR1 MNHEY and CDR2 SMNVEV (reference sequence). This chain's CDR3 is CASGWTGGSPLHF. The DNA for the CDR3 is TGTGCCAGCGGATGGACAGGCGGTTCACCCCTCCACTTT.

This chain connects TRBV9 to TRBJ2-2; unclear D gene. The CDR3 extends over 15 amino acids. Germline V CDR1 and CDR2: SGDLS, YYNGEE. V gave up 2 bases and J gave up 5 bases, with 13 bases separating them. The CDR3 DNA sequence: TGTGCCAGCAGCGTCGGTTGGGCGACGACCGGGGAGCTGTTTTTT. Translating gives CASSVGWATTGELFF.

The chain combines TRBV29-1 with TRBJ2-7; no firm D call. The V and J ends lost 2 bases and 6 bases respectively, with 11 bases between them. The CDR3 covers 12 residues. Germline values: CDR1 SQVTM, CDR2 ANQGSEA. CDR3 DNA sequence: TGCAGCGTTGAATTCGTATCCGGCGAGCAGTACTTC. Its protein product is CSVEFVSGEQYF.

J is TRBJ2-3 and V is TRBV7-3; 11 nucleotides match TRBD2. The ends lost 6 bases at V and 4 bases at J; junction bases unmatched: 6. The CDR3 runs to 15 residues. Looked up from germline, CDR1 is SGHTA and CDR2 is FQGTGA. The CDR3 sequence is CASSVAGGGADTQYF. The DNA of the CDR3 is TGTGCCAGCAGTGTAGCGGGAGGGGGGGCAGATACGCAGTATTTT.

The V and J genes are TRBV14 and TRBJ2-5; 11 bases are a match to TRBD2. Germline V lookup: CDR1 SGHDN, CDR2 FVKESK. V lost 0 bases to trimming and J lost 4 bases; unmatched junction nucleotides: 7. This CDR3 is built from 17 residues. The CDR3 sequence is CASSQDGRLAGRETQYF. CDR3 coding DNA: TGTGCCAGCAGCCAAGATGGGAGACTAGCGGGGCGAGAGACCCAGTACTTC.

The J gene is TRBJ2-5, the V gene TRBV30; D remains unclear. V shed 5 bases and J shed 5 bases, with 12 bases lying between them. The germline gives CDR1 GTSNPN, CDR2 SVGIG (reference sequence). The CDR3 loop spans 12 amino acids. This CDR3 reads CAWFQTRETQYF. The CDR3 DNA sequence: TGTGCCTGGTTCCAAACGCGGGAGACCCAGTACTTC.

V is TRBV10-1 and J is TRBJ1-1; weak D call: TRBD1 (5 bases). V dropped 10 bases and J dropped 8 bases, with 8 bases sitting between them. Germline lookup yields CDR1 WNHNN and CDR2 SYGVQD (reference sequence). The CDR3 contains 9 residues. The CDR3 is CAMRTEAFF. Written as DNA, the CDR3 is TGCGCCATGAGGACAGAAGCTTTCTTT.

The chain has TRBV7-3 and TRBJ2-5; D uncertain. This CDR3 has 14 amino acids. With 5 bases removed from V and 2 bases from J, the gap between germline ends came to 12 bases. Germline CDR1 SGHTA, CDR2 FQGTGA. The CDR3 here is CASSVNGFQETQYF. In DNA form, the CDR3 reads TGTGCCAGCAGCGTAAATGGCTTTCAAGAGACCCAGTACTTC.

The rearrangement uses TRBV25-1 and TRBJ1-2; TRBD1 matches 8 bases. The CDR3 has 10 residues. Trimming took 8 bases from V and 10 from J; bases not matched to a gene: 3. In germline, CDR1 is MGHDK, CDR2 SYGVNS. As DNA, the CDR3 is TGTGCCAGCCAGGACAGGGACTACACCTTC. Translating gives CASQDRDYTF.

This rearrangement joins TRBV5-1 to TRBJ1-2; 7 bases map to TRBD1. This CDR3 comprises 14 residues. CDR1 and CDR2 (germline): SGHRS, YFSETQ. V lost 0 bases to trimming and J lost 7 bases; unmatched junction nucleotides: 6. The CDR3, as DNA: TGCGCCAGCAGCTTGGGACAGGGTGTAGGTGGCTACACCTTC. This sequence encodes CASSLGQGVGGYTF. The entire variable domain, with the rest obtained from reference TRBV5-1 and TRBJ1-2, is as follows: KAGVTQTPRYLIKTRGQQVTLSCSPISGHRSVSWYQQTPGQGLQFLFEYFSETQRNKGNFPGRFSGRQFSNSRSEMNVSTLELGDSALYLCASSLGQGVGGYTFGSGTRLTVV.

The rearrangement uses TRBV25-1 and TRBJ1-2; no reliable D call. The V end was cut by 5 bases, the J end by 6 bases, with 19 bases between. This CDR3 contains 15 residues. Germline V gene sequence: CDR1 MGHDK, CDR2 SYGVNS. CDR3 sequence: CASSPPGRRANGYTF. CDR3 nucleotide sequence: TGTGCCAGCAGTCCCCCAGGTAGGAGGGCTAATGGCTACACCTTC.

The genes are TRBV29-1 and TRBJ1-1; D is uncertain. CDR1 is SQVTM and CDR2 is ANQGSEA in the germline V gene. The CDR3 extends over 10 amino acids. With 7 bases removed from V and 1 base from J, the gap between germline ends came to 4 bases. The CDR3 spells CSGRNTEAFF. The CDR3 bases are TGCAGCGGTCGGAACACTGAAGCTTTCTTT.